Listed here are 5 T cell receptor beta chains from one sample, sequenced in a study of blood T cell repertoires in COVID-19. Produced via immunoSEQ multiplex PCR; TCRdb's table is partial and in-frame only. The table shows under 400,000 clones, with about 87% occurring only once. Sequenced: peripheral blood. These receptors all stem from a woman in her twenties or thirties with COVID-19, enrolled during active disease.

This chain connects TRBV7-3 to TRBJ1-2; 9 nucleotides line up with TRBD1. Germline loops: CDR1 SGHTA, CDR2 FQGTGA. The CDR3 totals 14 residues. The trim removed 5 bases at V and 4 bases at J, leaving 5 bases unmatched. CDR3 DNA sequence: TGTGCCAGCAGCATGGGACAGGGTAGCTATGGCTACACCTTC. Its translation is CASSMGQGSYGYTF.

The chain uses TRBV5-1 and TRBJ1-5, with D perhaps TRBD1 (5 bases). CDR3 size: 15 residues. V shed 1 base and J shed 4 bases, with 12 bases lying between them. Germline values: CDR1 SGHRS, CDR2 YFSETQ. CDR3 sequence: CASSLWGERNQPQHF. The CDR3 bases are TGCGCCAGCAGCTTGTGGGGGGAAAGGAATCAGCCCCAGCATTTT.

This chain connects TRBV29-1 to TRBJ2-7; D is unresolved. The CDR3 extends over 13 amino acids. V dropped 4 bases and J dropped 0 bases, with 10 bases sitting between them. Germline assignment: CDR1 SQVTM and CDR2 ANQGSEA. CDR3 sequence: CSVGVWSSYEQYF. The CDR3 region has the DNA TGCAGCGTTGGTGTCTGGAGCTCCTACGAGCAGTACTTC.

Only one count was recorded for this clone. The chain links TRBV2 to TRBJ2-2; D unclear. CDR3 length: 14 residues. The ends were cut back, 7 bases at V and 3 bases at J, with 12 bases in the middle. Germline V CDR1 and CDR2: SNHLY, FYNNEI. The CDR3 DNA reads as TGTGCCAGCACGCGGCTGAAGGACACCGGGGAGCTGTTTTTT. Encoded protein: CASTRLKDTGELFF.

The V call is TRBV3-1 (or the pseudogene TRBV3-2), the J call TRBJ2-1, with 11 bases identical to TRBD2. This CDR3 comprises 15 residues. The ends lost 7 bases at V and 7 bases at J; junction bases unmatched: 9. Per germline, CDR1 LGHDT and CDR2 YNNKEL (reference sequence). The CDR3: CASTPTSGIKNEQFF. The CDR3 DNA reads TGTGCCAGCACCCCGACTAGCGGGATTAAGAATGAGCAGTTCTTC.